The 5 T cell receptor beta chains below come from one sample, sequenced in a study of blood T cell repertoires in COVID-19. This table comes from immunoSEQ multiplex PCR, and its TCRdb copy is limited to in-frame clones, with some not included. The data contain more than 400,000 clones, 80% to 90% of them seen just once; the ten biggest clones take up about 3.2%. Sequenced: peripheral blood. These receptors all stem from a human donor in a cohort sampled during active COVID-19.

Comments on this clone: At one end the junction does not follow the germline gene, possibly because of a read error. The chain combines TRBV7-7 with TRBJ2-3; TRBD2 aligns across 12 bases. CDR3 length: 19 amino acids. Per germline, CDR1 SSHAT and CDR2 FNYEAQ (reference sequence). The CDR3 loop reads CASSPSGLAGGSGTDTQYF. CDR3 DNA: TGTGCTAGCAGCCCCTCGGGTCTAGCGGGAGGGTCGGGCACAGATACGCAGTATTTT.

V is TRBV28 and J is TRBJ1-4; D gene ambiguous. Germline V gene data show CDR1 as MDHEN and CDR2 as SYDVKM. Trimming left V 5 bases short and J 6 bases short, with 10 bases between. The CDR3 sequence is 13 residues long. The CDR3 spells CASSDTRDEKLFF. DNA of the CDR3: TGTGCCAGCAGTGACACACGAGATGAAAAACTGTTTTTT. The full variable domain, rest sourced from reference TRBV28 and TRBJ1-4, is DVKVTQSSRYLVKRTGEKVFLECVQDMDHENMFWYRQDPGLGLRLIYFSYDVKMKEKGDIPEGYSVSREKKERFSLILESASTNQTSMYLCASSDTRDEKLFFGSGTQLSVL.

The chain employs TRBV6-1 and TRBJ2-1, with D perhaps matching TRBD1 (6 bases). This CDR3 spans 15 amino acids. Germline assignment: CDR1 MNHNS and CDR2 SASEGT. Trimming left V 6 bases short and J 5 bases short, with 17 bases between. CDR3 in DNA: TGTGCCAGCAGAAACAGGGACGGTTTGAACAATGAGCAGTTCTTC. This gives the protein CASRNRDGLNNEQFF.

The chain recombines TRBV19 with TRBJ1-3; D is unresolved. This CDR3 contains 15 residues. Between the trimmed V and J ends, which lost 5 bases and 0 bases, there was a span of 11 bases. Germline-derived CDR1 and CDR2 are LNHDA and SQIVND (reference sequence). This CDR3 reads CASSEGPSSGNTIYF. For the CDR3, the DNA is TGTGCCAGTAGTGAGGGTCCCAGCTCTGGAAACACCATATATTTT.

The chain combines TRBV30 with TRBJ1-2, with 10 bases matching TRBD1. CDR3 length: 13 residues. V gave up 8 bases and J gave up 4 bases; unmatched junction bases: 7. Per the germline V gene, CDR1 is GTSNPN and CDR2 is SVGIG (reference sequence). The chain's CDR3 is CAQTGGDPYGYTF. The CDR3 DNA is TGTGCCCAGACAGGGGGCGACCCCTATGGCTACACCTTC.